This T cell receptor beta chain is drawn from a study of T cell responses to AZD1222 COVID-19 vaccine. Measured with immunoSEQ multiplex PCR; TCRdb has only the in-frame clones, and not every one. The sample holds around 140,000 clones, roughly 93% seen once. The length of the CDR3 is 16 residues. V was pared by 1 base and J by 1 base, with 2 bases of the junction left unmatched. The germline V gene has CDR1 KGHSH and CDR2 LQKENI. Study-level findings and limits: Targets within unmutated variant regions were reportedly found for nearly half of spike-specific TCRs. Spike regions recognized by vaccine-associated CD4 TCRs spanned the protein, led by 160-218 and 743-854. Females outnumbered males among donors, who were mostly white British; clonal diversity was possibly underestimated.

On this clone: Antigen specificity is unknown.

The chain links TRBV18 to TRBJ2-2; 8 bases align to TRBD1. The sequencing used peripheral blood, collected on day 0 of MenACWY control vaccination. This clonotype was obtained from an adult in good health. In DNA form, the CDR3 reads TGTGCCAGCTCACCACTTACAGGGGGGAACACCGGGGAGCTGTTTTTT. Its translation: CASSPLTGGNTGELFF.